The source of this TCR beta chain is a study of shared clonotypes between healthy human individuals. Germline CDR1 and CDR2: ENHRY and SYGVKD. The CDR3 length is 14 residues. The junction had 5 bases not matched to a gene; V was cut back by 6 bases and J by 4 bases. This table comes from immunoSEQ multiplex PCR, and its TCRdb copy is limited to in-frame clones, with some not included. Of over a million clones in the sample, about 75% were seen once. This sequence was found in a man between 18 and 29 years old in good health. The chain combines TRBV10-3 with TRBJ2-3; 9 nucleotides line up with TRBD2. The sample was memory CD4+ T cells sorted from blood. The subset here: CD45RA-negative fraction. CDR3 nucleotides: TGTGCCATCAGGCCGACTAGCGGCGCAGATACGCAGTATTTT. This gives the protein CAIRPTSGADTQYF.